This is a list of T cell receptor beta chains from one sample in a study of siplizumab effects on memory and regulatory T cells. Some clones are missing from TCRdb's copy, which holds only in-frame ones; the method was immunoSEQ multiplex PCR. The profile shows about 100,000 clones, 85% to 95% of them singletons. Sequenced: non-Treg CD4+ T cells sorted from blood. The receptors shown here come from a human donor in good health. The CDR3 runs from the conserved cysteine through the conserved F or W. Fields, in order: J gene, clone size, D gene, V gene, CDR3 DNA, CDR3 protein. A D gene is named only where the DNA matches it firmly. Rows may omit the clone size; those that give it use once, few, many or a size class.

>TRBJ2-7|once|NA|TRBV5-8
TGTGCCAGCAGCTTAGGGGCAGGACTGATCTCATACGAGCAGTACTTC
CASSLGAGLISYEQYF
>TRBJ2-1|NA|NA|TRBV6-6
TGTGCCAGCAGTTATGGGTCGCACTCCTACAATGAGCAGTTCTTC
CASSYGSHSYNEQFF
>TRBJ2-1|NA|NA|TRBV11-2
TGTGCCAGCAGCTTTTGGGGCCGAAATCTCAATGAGCAGTTCTTC
CASSFWGRNLNEQFF
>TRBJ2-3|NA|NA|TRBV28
TGTGCCAGCAGTTTATTGCTAGGATCCACAGATACGCAGTATTTT
CASSLLLGSTDTQYF
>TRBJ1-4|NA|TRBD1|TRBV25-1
TGTGCCAGCAGTGAAGAGGGACAGGGTCAAGCAAAACTGTTTTTT
CASSEEGQGQAKLFF
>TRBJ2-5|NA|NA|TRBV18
TGTGCCAGCTCAATAACAGGGCCCGTTTACGAGACCCAGTACTTC
CASSITGPVYETQYF
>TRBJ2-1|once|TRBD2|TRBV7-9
TGTGCCAGCAGCTCCCTGGGAGGGAGGAACAATGAGCAGTTCTTC
CASSSLGGRNNEQFF
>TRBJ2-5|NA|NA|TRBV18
TGTGCCAGCTCAAGGATCGGACAAAACCAAGAGACCCAGTACTTC
CASSRIGQNQETQYF
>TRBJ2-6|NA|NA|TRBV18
TGTGCCAGCTCACCACCGGGGCGCGGGGCCAACGTCCTGACTTTC
CASSPPGRGANVLTF
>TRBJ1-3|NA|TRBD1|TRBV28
TGTGCCAGCAGACAAAAGGACAGGGCGTTATCTGGAAACACCATATATTTT
CASRQKDRALSGNTIYF